Sequencing of this TCR beta chain was carried out in a study of cytomegalovirus exposure and HLA in healthy donors. Germline CDR1 is SGHTA and CDR2 is FQGTGA. The CDR3 has 15 residues. Unmatched junction bases numbered 7, after V lost 2 bases and J lost 3 bases. Overall study findings and caveats: When analyzed later, a missense DCLRE1C variant was found to be linked to TCR beta V- and J-gene trimming. Presence/absence analyses assumed roughly uniform sequencing depth across donors, which may not hold.

PCR primers comprised 60 Vbeta and 13 Jbeta primers. Measured with immunoSEQ multiplex PCR; TCRdb has only the in-frame clones, and not every one. The data contain fewer than 200,000 clones, about 81% of them singletons. As for this clone: Its target is not known.

The chain uses TRBV7-3 and TRBJ2-7; 7 positions agree with TRBD2. This TCR came from a woman aged 50 to 60 in good health and CMV-seropositive. Sequencing was done on a sample of PBMCs. The CDR3 reads CASSLGSSGLYEQYF. The CDR3 DNA follows: TGTGCCAGCAGCTTAGGTTCTAGCGGACTCTACGAGCAGTACTTC.